This is a list of T cell receptor beta chains from one sample in a study of shared clonotypes between healthy human individuals. This table comes from immunoSEQ multiplex PCR, and its TCRdb copy is limited to in-frame clones, with some not included. The sample carries 1.5 million to 2.5 million clones, over 85% recorded once. Specimen: naive CD8+ T cells sorted from blood. All receptors derive from a man between 18 and 35 years old in good health. CDR3s include the opening cysteine and the closing phenylalanine or tryptophan. The order of the fields is J gene, clone size, V gene, D gene, CDR3 length, CDR3 protein, CDR3 DNA. The D gene is left open where the match is weak. The size entry is marked missing in some rows and otherwise reads once, few, many or a size class.

j_call: TRBJ1-3
clone_size: once
v_call: TRBV4-3
d_call: TRBD1
cdr3_length: 18
cdr3_aa: CASSPGTGPRVTGNTIYF
cdr3_nt: TGCGCCAGCAGCCCCGGGACAGGCCCTCGAGTGACTGGAAACACCATATATTTT

j_call: TRBJ2-1
clone_size: NA
v_call: TRBV6-5
d_call: NA
cdr3_length: 14
cdr3_aa: CASSYGTPIGEQFF
cdr3_nt: TGTGCCAGCAGTTACGGGACTCCAATTGGGGAGCAGTTCTTC

j_call: TRBJ1-2
clone_size: NA
v_call: TRBV30
d_call: TRBD1
cdr3_length: 12
cdr3_aa: CASLGQDYGYTF
cdr3_nt: TGTGCCTCGCTAGGACAGGACTATGGCTACACCTTC

j_call: TRBJ2-3
clone_size: NA
v_call: TRBV6-5
d_call: TRBD1
cdr3_length: 15
cdr3_aa: CASSGTGAATDTQYF
cdr3_nt: TGTGCCAGCAGTGGGACAGGGGCGGCGACAGATACGCAGTATTTT

j_call: TRBJ1-5
clone_size: NA
v_call: TRBV6-6
d_call: NA
cdr3_length: 14
cdr3_aa: CASSYSAGNQPQHF
cdr3_nt: TGTGCCAGCAGTTACTCCGCAGGCAATCAGCCCCAGCATTTT

j_call: TRBJ2-7
clone_size: NA
v_call: TRBV4-1
d_call: NA
cdr3_length: 14
cdr3_aa: CASSQSSSSYEQYF
cdr3_nt: TGCGCCAGCAGCCAATCCTCCAGCTCCTACGAGCAGTACTTC

j_call: TRBJ2-3
clone_size: NA
v_call: TRBV15
d_call: NA
cdr3_length: 19
cdr3_aa: CATSAIPSGGGTSTDTQYF
cdr3_nt: TGTGCCACCAGCGCCATTCCTAGTGGGGGCGGGACTAGCACAGATACGCAGTATTTT

j_call: TRBJ2-1
clone_size: NA
v_call: TRBV6-5
d_call: NA
cdr3_length: 14
cdr3_aa: CASRSSDSRDEQFF
cdr3_nt: TGTGCCAGCAGGTCTAGCGACAGCCGTGATGAGCAGTTCTTC

j_call: TRBJ2-7
clone_size: NA
v_call: TRBV2
d_call: NA
cdr3_length: 14
cdr3_aa: CASSGDRLAYEQYF
cdr3_nt: TGTGCCAGCAGTGGCGACAGATTAGCCTACGAGCAGTACTTC

j_call: TRBJ2-3
clone_size: NA
v_call: TRBV4-1
d_call: NA
cdr3_length: 15
cdr3_aa: CASSREGGPVDTQYF
cdr3_nt: TGCGCCAGCAGCCGAGAAGGGGGACCTGTGGATACGCAGTATTTT